This entry features one TCR beta chain sequence. The antigen this receptor binds is unknown. It has no much larger one-base neighbor in the sample; base qualities were not kept. These data come from a study of blood T cell repertoires in COVID-19 (dated by TCRdb to about 2020). With respect to the entire study: The collaborator samples originated in the United States, Italy and Spain and spanned the acute and convalescent phases of COVID-19. The material from the prospective study consisted of cDNA or gDNA derived from T cells, B-cell-depleted T cells, or PBMCs. The dataset comprised deeply sampled blood TCRbeta repertoires from subjects exposed to, actively infected with, or recovered from COVID-19. The repertoires were released in a freely available public database intended as a resource for research on the immune response to SARS-CoV-2. The samples were drawn from the first 160 participants of the ongoing ImmuneRACE study and from over a thousand subjects provided by 6 global collaborators. The sample metadata nearly always contained a de-identified subject ID, COVID-19 status, age in years and sex. Where available, HLA class I and class II types were taken from metadata supplied by the sample provider and were not determined by assay-based typing.

The immunoSEQ Assay, a bias-controlled multiplex PCR, was used to amplify TCRbeta CDR3 regions from genomic DNA. In the authors' own workflow: Within the assay, amplification of reference gene primers was used to estimate how many nucleated cells each sample contained. Sequence reads were collapsed and filtered to measure the absolute abundance of every unique TCRbeta CDR3 rearrangement. Productive Simpson clonality was computed per sample as the square root of Simpson's diversity index over productive rearrangements. The clones in this table, taken by TCRdb from immuneACCESS, are in-frame only. Not every clone is retained; where verified, under half of the shortfall comes from an unresolved V gene, and the cause of the rest is unknown. From that table come the V and J calls and clone size; the DNA was used to work out D and trimming. This sample holds approximately 260,000 clones; around 84% were observed only once. Jointly, the top ten make up around 4.1% of the sample.

What the authors observed across the whole study: Clinical and demographic metadata were provided uncurated, with the amount varying by source and participant.

The CDR3 spans 12 residues, from the cysteine through the phenylalanine. Only the CDR3 region is kept as DNA, spanning 36 bases read in frame from base 1. Reading the germline V gene gives CDR1 SQVTM and CDR2 ANQGSEA. V gives up 0 bases and J gives up 6 bases, and the segment between their germline ends measures 8 bases. Enrolling through a virtual design, the prospective study's participants ranged in age from roughly 18 to 89 years and lived across roughly 24 United States geographic areas. Cohort assignment in the prospective study relied on participant-reported clinical history from a screening survey and a study questionnaire. Mobile phlebotomists in the prospective study collected whole blood, serum and a nasopharyngeal or oropharyngeal swab from every participant. Additional blood draws and questionnaires over an approximately two-month period could optionally be provided by prospective study participants. Blood samples from the prospective study were shipped frozen or at room temperature prior to DNA extraction.

The V and J genes are TRBV29-1 and TRBJ1-1; no D gene is confidently identified. The sample was PBMCs or T cells enriched from blood (not recorded which). The TCR sequence derives from a man aged 25 to 45 with acute COVID-19. The base sequence is TGCAGCGTTGAAGATGTCCCGGCTGAAGCTTTCTTT. Its protein reads: CSVEDVPAEAFF.